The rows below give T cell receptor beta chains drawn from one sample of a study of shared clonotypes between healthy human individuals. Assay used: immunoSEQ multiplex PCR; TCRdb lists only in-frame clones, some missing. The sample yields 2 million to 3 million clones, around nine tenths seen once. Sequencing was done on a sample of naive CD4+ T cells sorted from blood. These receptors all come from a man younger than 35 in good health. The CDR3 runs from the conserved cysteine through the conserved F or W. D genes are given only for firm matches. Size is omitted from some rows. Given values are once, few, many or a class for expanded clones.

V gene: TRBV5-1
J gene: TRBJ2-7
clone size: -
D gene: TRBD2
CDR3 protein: CASSAGTSGYEQYF
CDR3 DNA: TGCGCCAGCAGCGCAGGGACTAGCGGCTACGAGCAGTACTTC

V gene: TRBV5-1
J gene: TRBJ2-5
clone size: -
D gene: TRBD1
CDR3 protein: CASSFTGGKETQYF
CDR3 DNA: TGCGCCAGCAGCTTCACAGGGGGAAAAGAGACCCAGTACTTC

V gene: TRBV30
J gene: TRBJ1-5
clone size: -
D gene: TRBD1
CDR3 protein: CAWSVAGGNQPQHF
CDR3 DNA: TGTGCCTGGAGTGTGGCAGGGGGAAATCAGCCCCAGCATTTT

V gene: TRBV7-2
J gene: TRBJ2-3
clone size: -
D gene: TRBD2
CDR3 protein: CASSFMTSRTTDTQYF
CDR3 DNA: TGTGCCAGCAGCTTCATGACTAGCAGAACCACAGATACGCAGTATTTT

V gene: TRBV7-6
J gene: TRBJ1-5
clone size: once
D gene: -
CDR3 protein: CASSLTEDQPQHF
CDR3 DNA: TGTGCCAGCAGCTTAACGGAAGATCAGCCCCAGCATTTT

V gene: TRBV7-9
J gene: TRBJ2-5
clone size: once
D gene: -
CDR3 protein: CASSPTGPSQYF
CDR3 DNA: TGTGCCAGCAGCCCCACCGGACCATCCCAGTACTTC

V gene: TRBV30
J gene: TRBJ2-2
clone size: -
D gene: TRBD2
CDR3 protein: CAWRKLAGRTGELFF
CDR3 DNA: TGTGCCTGGAGAAAACTAGCGGGGAGGACCGGGGAGCTGTTTTTT

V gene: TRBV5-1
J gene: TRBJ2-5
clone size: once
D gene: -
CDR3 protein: CASSFRGGETQYF
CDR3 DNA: TGCGCCAGCAGCTTCCGAGGTGGGGAGACCCAGTACTTC

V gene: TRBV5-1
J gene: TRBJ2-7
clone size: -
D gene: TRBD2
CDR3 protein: CASSLISGRDEQYF
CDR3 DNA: TGCGCCAGCAGCTTGATCAGCGGGAGGGACGAGCAGTACTTC

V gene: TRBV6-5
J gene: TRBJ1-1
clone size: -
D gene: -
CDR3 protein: CASKFLNTEAFF
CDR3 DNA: TGTGCCAGCAAGTTCCTGAACACTGAAGCTTTCTTT

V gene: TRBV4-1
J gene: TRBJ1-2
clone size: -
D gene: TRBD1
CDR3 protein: CASSQDPNRDRDF
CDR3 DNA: TGCGCCAGCAGCCAAGATCCAAACCGGGACAGGGACTTC

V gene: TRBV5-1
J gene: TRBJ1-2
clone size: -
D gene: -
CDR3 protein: CASSLEPGQGHGYTF
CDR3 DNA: TGCGCCAGCAGCTTGGAGCCGGGGCAGGGACATGGCTACACCTTC

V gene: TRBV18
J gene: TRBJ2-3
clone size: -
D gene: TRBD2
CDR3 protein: CASSPSERGGTDTQYF
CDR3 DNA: TGTGCCAGCTCACCATCCGAGCGGGGGGGCACAGATACGCAGTATTTT

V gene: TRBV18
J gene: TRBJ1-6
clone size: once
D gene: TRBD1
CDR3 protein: CASSRTGGLGSPLHF
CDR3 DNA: TGTGCCAGCTCACGTACAGGGGGCCTGGGTTCACCCCTCCACTTT

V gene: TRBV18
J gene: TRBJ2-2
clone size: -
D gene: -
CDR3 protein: CASSPDPANTGELFF
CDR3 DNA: TGTGCCAGCTCACCGGACCCCGCGAACACCGGGGAGCTGTTTTTT

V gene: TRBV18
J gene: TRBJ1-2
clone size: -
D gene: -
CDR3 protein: CASSPPAGPGYTF
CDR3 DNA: TGTGCCAGCTCACCACCGGCCGGCCCTGGCTACACCTTC

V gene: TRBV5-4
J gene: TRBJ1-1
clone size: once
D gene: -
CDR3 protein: CASSREYNAEAFF
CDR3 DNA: TGTGCCAGCAGCCGCGAGTATAACGCTGAAGCTTTCTTT

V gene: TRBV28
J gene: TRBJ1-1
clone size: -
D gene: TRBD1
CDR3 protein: CASSYHRGFNTEAFF
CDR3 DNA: TGTGCCAGCAGCTACCACAGGGGCTTTAACACTGAAGCTTTCTTT

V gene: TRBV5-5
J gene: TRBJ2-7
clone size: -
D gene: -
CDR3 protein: CASSRGLYEQYF
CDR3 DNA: TGTGCCAGCAGTCGGGGTCTCTACGAGCAGTACTTC

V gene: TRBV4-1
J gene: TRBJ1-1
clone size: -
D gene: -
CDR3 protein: CASSQDGQLGRTEAFF
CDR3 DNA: TGCGCCAGCAGCCAAGACGGACAGCTAGGTCGCACTGAAGCTTTCTTT

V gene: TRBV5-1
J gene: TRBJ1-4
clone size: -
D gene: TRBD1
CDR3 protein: CASSLEGQGNEKLFF
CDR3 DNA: TGCGCCAGCAGCTTGGAGGGACAGGGTAATGAAAAACTGTTTTTT

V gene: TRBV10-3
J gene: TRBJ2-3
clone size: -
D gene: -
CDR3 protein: CAIRQGREDTQYF
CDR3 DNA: TGTGCCATCAGACAGGGGAGGGAGGATACGCAGTATTTT

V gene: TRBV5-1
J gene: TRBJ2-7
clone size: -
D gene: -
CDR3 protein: CASSLFGSPYEQYF
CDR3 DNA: TGCGCCAGCAGCTTGTTCGGGAGCCCCTACGAGCAGTACTTC

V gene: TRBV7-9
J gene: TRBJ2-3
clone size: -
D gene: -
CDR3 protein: CASSLGSGMEDTQYF
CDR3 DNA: TGTGCCAGCAGCTTAGGGTCAGGGATGGAAGATACGCAGTATTTT

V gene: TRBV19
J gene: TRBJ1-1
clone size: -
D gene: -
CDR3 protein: CASMLQGSTEAFF
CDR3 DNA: TGTGCCAGTATGTTACAGGGAAGCACTGAAGCTTTCTTT

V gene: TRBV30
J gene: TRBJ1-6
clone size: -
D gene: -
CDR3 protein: CAWTPGFGSPLHF
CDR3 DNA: TGTGCCTGGACCCCCGGTTTCGGTTCACCCCTCCACTTT

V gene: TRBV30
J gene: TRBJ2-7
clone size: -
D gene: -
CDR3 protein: CAWSPVPYEQYF
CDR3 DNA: TGTGCCTGGAGCCCCGTTCCCTACGAGCAGTACTTC

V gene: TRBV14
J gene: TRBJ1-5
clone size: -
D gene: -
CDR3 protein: CASSQGATAPQHF
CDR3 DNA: TGTGCCAGCAGCCAAGGGGCGACAGCGCCCCAGCATTTT

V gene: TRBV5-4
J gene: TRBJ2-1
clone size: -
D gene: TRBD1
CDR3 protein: CASSSRDSSYNEQFF
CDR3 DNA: TGTGCCAGCAGCTCCAGGGACAGCTCCTACAATGAGCAGTTCTTC

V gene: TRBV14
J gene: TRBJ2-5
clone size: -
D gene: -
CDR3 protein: CASSQRLGETQYF
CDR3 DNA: TGTGCCAGCAGCCAAAGGCTTGGGGAGACCCAGTACTTC

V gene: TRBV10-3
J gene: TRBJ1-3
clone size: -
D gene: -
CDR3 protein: CAITGGPGNTIYF
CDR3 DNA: TGTGCCATAACCGGGGGCCCTGGAAACACCATATATTTT

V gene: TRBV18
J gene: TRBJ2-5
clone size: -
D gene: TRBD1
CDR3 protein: CASSPPGQAQETQYF
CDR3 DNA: TGTGCCAGCTCACCACCAGGACAGGCCCAAGAGACCCAGTACTTC

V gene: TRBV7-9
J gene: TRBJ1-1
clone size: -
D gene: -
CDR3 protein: CASSLAGPNTEAFF
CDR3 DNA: TGTGCCAGCAGCTTGGCAGGCCCGAACACTGAAGCTTTCTTT

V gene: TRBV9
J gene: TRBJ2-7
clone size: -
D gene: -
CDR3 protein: CASSDEGHEQYF
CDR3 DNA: TGTGCCAGCAGCGACGAGGGACATGAGCAGTACTTC

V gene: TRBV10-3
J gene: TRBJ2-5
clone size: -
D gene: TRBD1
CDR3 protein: CAISDRGSQETQYF
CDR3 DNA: TGTGCCATCAGTGACAGGGGGTCTCAAGAGACCCAGTACTTC

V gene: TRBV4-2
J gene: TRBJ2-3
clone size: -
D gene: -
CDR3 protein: CASSQESSTPDTQYF
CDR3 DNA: TGTGCCAGCAGCCAAGAAAGTTCTACGCCAGATACGCAGTATTTT

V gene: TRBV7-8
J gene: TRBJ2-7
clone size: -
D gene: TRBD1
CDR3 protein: CASSWDRFNYEQYF
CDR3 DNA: TGTGCCAGCAGCTGGGACAGGTTCAACTACGAGCAGTACTTC

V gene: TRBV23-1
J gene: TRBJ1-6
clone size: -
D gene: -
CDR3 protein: CASSQWRQVPYNSPLHF
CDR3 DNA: TGCGCCAGCAGTCAATGGAGGCAGGTACCCTATAATTCACCCCTCCACTTT

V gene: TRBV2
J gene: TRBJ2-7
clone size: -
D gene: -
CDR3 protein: CASSVERVRYEQYF
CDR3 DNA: TGTGCCAGCAGTGTCGAAAGGGTCAGATACGAGCAGTACTTC

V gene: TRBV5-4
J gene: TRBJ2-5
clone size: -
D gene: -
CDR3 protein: CASSLASHTQETQYF
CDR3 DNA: TGTGCCAGCAGCTTGGCCTCACATACCCAAGAGACCCAGTACTTC

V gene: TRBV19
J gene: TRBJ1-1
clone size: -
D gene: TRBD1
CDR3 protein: CASSTQGAGGTEAFF
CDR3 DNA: TGTGCCAGTAGTACCCAGGGGGCGGGTGGCACTGAAGCTTTCTTT

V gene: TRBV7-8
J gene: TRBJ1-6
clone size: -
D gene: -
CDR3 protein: CASSGTNNSPLHF
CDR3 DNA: TGTGCCAGCAGCGGTACCAATAATTCACCCCTCCACTTT

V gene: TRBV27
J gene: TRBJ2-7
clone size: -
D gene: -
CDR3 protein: CASSPPPGRRSYEQYF
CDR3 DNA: TGTGCCAGCAGTCCGCCCCCGGGACGGCGATCCTACGAGCAGTACTTC

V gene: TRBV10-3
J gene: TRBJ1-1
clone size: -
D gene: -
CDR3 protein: CAISEWADSAFF
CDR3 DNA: TGTGCCATCAGTGAGTGGGCAGACTCCGCTTTCTTT

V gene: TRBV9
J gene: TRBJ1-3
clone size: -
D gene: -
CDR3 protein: CASSVGGSGLSSGNTIYF
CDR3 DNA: TGTGCCAGCAGCGTAGGGGGGAGTGGGCTGAGCTCTGGAAACACCATATATTTT

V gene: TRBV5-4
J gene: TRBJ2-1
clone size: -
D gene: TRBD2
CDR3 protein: CASSLASGRGLDNEQFF
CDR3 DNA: TGTGCCAGCAGCTTGGCTAGCGGGAGGGGGTTAGACAATGAGCAGTTCTTC

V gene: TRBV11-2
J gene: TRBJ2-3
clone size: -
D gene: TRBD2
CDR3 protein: CASSLARSGRGTDTQYF
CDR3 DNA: TGTGCCAGCAGCTTAGCACGTAGCGGGAGGGGCACAGATACGCAGTATTTT

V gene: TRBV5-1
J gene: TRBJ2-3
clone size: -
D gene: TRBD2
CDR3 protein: CASSLTGTSGLTDTQYF
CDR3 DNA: TGCGCCAGCAGCCTGACCGGGACTAGCGGACTCACAGATACGCAGTATTTT

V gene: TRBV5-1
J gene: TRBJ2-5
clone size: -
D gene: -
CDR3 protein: CASRRPEETQYF
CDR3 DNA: TGCGCCAGCAGGCGACCGGAGGAGACCCAGTACTTC

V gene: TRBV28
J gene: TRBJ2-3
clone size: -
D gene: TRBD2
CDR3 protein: CASREGSTDTQYF
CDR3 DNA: TGTGCCAGCCGGGAGGGGAGCACAGATACGCAGTATTTT

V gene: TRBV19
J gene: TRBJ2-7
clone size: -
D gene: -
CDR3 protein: CASSTGLLYEQYF
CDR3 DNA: TGTGCCAGTAGTACGGGACTCCTCTACGAGCAGTACTTC

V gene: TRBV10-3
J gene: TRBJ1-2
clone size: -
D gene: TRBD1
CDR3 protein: CAISEEGQGGYGYTF
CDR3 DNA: TGTGCCATCAGTGAGGAAGGACAGGGTGGCTATGGCTACACCTTC

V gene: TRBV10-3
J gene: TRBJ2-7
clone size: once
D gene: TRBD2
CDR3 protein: CAISESRGGFFYEQYF
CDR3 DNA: TGTGCCATCAGTGAGTCGCGGGGGGGGTTTTTCTACGAGCAGTACTTC